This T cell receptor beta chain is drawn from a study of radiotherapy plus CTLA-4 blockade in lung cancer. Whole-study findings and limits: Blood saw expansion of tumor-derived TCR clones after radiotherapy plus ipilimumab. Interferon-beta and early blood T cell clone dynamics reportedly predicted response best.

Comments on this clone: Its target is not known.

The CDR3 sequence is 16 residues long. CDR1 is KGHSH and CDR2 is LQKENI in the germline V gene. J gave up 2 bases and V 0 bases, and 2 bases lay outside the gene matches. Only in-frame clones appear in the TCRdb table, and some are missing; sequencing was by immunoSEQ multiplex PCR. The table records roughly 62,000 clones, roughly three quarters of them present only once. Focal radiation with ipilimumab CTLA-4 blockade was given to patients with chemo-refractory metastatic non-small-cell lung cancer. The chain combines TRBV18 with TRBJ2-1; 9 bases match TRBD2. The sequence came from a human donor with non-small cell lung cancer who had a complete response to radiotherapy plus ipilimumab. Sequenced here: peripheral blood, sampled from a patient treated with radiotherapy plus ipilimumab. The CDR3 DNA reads TGTGCCAGCTCACCACCGTCTAGCGGGACCTACAATGAGCAGTTCTTC. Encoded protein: CASSPPSSGTYNEQFF. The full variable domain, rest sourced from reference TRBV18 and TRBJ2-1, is NAGVMQNPRHLVRRRGQEARLRCSPMKGHSHVYWYRQLPEEGLKFMVYLQKENIIDESGMPKERFSAEFPKEGPSILRIQQVVRGDSAAYFCASSPPSSGTYNEQFFGPGTRLTVL.